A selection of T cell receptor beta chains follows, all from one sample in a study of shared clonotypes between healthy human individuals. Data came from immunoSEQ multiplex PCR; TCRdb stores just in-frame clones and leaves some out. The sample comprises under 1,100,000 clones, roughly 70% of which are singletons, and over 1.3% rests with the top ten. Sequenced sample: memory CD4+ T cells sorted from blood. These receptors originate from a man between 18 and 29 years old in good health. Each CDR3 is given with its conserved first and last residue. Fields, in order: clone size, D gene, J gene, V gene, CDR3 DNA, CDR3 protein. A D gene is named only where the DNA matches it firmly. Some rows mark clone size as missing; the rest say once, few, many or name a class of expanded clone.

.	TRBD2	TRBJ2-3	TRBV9	TGTGCCAGCAGCGTAGTGCCGGGACTAGCTACAACAGATACGCAGTATTTT	CASSVVPGLATTDTQYF
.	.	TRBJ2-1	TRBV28	TGTGCCAGCAGTTTGCGCGCGGATGAGCAGTTCTTC	CASSLRADEQFF
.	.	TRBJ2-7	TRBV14	TGTGCCAGCAGCCAAGTGGCACTAGGGCAAAACGAGCAGTACTTC	CASSQVALGQNEQYF
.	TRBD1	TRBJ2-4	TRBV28	TGTGCCAGCAGTTCTACCTCCGGGACAGACGATCCCAAAAACATTCAGTACTTC	CASSSTSGTDDPKNIQYF
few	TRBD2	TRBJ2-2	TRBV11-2	TGTGCCAGCAGCTTAAATCCCCAGCGGGGGAGCACCGGGGAGCTGTTTTTT	CASSLNPQRGSTGELFF
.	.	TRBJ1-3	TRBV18	TGTGCCAGCTCACTCGGACTGTCCGACACCATATATTTT	CASSLGLSDTIYF
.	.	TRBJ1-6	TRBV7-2	TGTGCCAGCGGTGGGCAGATGAGCTCCTATAATTCACCCCTCCACTTT	CASGGQMSSYNSPLHF
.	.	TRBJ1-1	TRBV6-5	TGTGCCAGCAGTTGGGACGAAGAAGCTTTCTTT	CASSWDEEAFF
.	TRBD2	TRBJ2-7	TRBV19	TGTGCCAGTAGTATACAAGCGGGAAGACCCTACGAGCAGTACTTC	CASSIQAGRPYEQYF
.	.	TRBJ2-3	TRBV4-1	TGCGCCAGCAGCCAAGCCTCGACTAGTATCACAGATACGCAGTATTTT	CASSQASTSITDTQYF
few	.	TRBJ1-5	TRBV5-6	TGTGCCAGCAGCCAAGGACCCGACGGAGGTCAGCCCCAGCATTTT	CASSQGPDGGQPQHF
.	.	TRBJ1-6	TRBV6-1	TGTGCCAGCAGTGAGGTCAAGGGGTATAATTCACCCCTCCACTTT	CASSEVKGYNSPLHF
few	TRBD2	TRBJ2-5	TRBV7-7	TGTGCTAGCAGCCCCACCGCGGGACTAGCGGGAGGGGAGACCCAGTACTTC	CASSPTAGLAGGETQYF
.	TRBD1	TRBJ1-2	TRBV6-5	TGTGCCAGCAGCCGACAGGGACAAGGCTACACCTTC	CASSRQGQGYTF
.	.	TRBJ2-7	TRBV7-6	TGTGCCAGCGGCGTCACGGACACTACCTACGAGCAGTACTTC	CASGVTDTTYEQYF
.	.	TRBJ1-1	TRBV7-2	TGTGCCAGCAGCTTACGCGGGGGCACTGAAGCTTTCTTT	CASSLRGGTEAFF
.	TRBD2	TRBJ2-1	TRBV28	TGTGCCAGCAGTCTATCGACTAGCGGGAGATCCTACAATGAGCAGTTCTTC	CASSLSTSGRSYNEQFF
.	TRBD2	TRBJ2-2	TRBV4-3	TGCGCCAGCAGCTGGACTAGCGGGACAGGGGAGCTGTTTTTT	CASSWTSGTGELFF
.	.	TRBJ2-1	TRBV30	TGTGCCTGGAGCGTAAACTACCCGGGTGTAGGGTTCTTC	CAWSVNYPGVGFF
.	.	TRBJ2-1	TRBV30	TGTGCCTGGAGTTCAGGCAGTATAATGCAGTTCTTC	CAWSSGSIMQFF
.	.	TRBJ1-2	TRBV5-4	TGTGCCAGCAGCTTGTCTTTGGGGACGGACTATGGCTACACCTTC	CASSLSLGTDYGYTF
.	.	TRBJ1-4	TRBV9	TGTGCCAGCAGCGTAGACTCATTGATGCAGGGACTGTTTTTT	CASSVDSLMQGLFF
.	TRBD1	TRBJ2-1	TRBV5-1	TGCGCCAGCAGCCGGGGACAGGTCAGCTACAATGAGCAGTTCTTC	CASSRGQVSYNEQFF
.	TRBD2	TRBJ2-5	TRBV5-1	TGCGCCAGCAGCATGCCCAGCGGGGCGGGGGAGACCCAGTACTTC	CASSMPSGAGETQYF
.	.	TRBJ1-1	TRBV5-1	TGCGCCAGCAGTACGGGGGATGCTGAAGCTTTCTTT	CASSTGDAEAFF
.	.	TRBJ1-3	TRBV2	TGTGCCAGCAGTGTCGGGAGCTCTGGGGGAAACACCATATATTTT	CASSVGSSGGNTIYF
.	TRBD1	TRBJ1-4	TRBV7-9	TGTGCCAGCAGAACCGGGACAGGGACAACTAATGAAAAACTGTTTTTT	CASRTGTGTTNEKLFF
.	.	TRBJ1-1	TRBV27	TGTGCCAGCAACCATGGACAGTTCCTGAACACTGAAGCTTTCTTT	CASNHGQFLNTEAFF
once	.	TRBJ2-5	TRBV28	TGTGCCAGCAGTTTAGACTTTGGCGGGGAGAGGGAGACCCAGTACTTC	CASSLDFGGERETQYF
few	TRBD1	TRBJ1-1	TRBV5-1	TGCGCCAGCAGCGGACAGGGTCGGGCGAACACTGAAGCTTTCTTT	CASSGQGRANTEAFF
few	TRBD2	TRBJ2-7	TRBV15	TGTGCCACCAGCACCTTAGCGGGAGCCGAGCAGTACTTC	CATSTLAGAEQYF
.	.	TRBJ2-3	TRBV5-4	TGTGCCAGCAGCTTGTCAGGGAATCCTCCAGATACGCAGTATTTT	CASSLSGNPPDTQYF
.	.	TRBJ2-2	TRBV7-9	TGTGCCAGCAGTCTCGGGAGCGGAGTGGGGGAGCTGTTTTTT	CASSLGSGVGELFF
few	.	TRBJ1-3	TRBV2	TGTGCCAGCAGTGAAACACCCGGAAACACCATATATTTT	CASSETPGNTIYF
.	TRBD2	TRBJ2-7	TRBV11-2	TGTGCCAGCAGCCCCCCGGGACTAGCGGGGGGTGTGGGCGAGCAGTACTTC	CASSPPGLAGGVGEQYF
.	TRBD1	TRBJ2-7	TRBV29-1	TGCAGCGTGGACAGGGGCAACTCCTACGAGCAGTACTTC	CSVDRGNSYEQYF
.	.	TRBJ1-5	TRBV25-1	TGTGCCAGCAGTGAAGGGTATAGCAATCAGCCCCAGCATTTT	CASSEGYSNQPQHF
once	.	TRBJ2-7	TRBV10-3	TGTGCCATCAGTGAGTCGGGGCTTAAAAGGTCCTACGAGCAGTACTTC	CAISESGLKRSYEQYF
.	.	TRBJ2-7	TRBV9	TGTGCCAGCAGCGCGGGACACCCTACCTACGAGCAGTACTTC	CASSAGHPTYEQYF
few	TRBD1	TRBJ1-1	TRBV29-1	TGCAGCTCTCAACAGGGGGGTACTGAAGCTTTCTTT	CSSQQGGTEAFF
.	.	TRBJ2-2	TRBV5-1	TGCGCCAGCAGATTTGGGGGGCCCGGGGAGCTGTTTTTT	CASRFGGPGELFF
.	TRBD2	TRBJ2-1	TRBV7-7	TGTGCTAGCAGTCACGGGGGGTTGCAGTTCTTC	CASSHGGLQFF